Listed here are 26 T cell receptor beta chains from one sample, sequenced in a study of OX40 agonist ivuxolimab in advanced cancers. Measured with immunoSEQ multiplex PCR; TCRdb has only the in-frame clones, and not every one. The data hold over 90,000 clones, with roughly 90% observed a single time. Sequenced here: CD4+ or CD8+ T cells sorted from blood, sampled in a trial of the OX40 agonist ivuxolimab. These TCRs come from an adult with an advanced solid tumor such as melanoma, head and neck, liver or kidney cancer.

The V and J genes are TRBV10-3 and TRBJ2-1; tentatively, D is TRBD2 (6 bases). The V end lost 5 bases, the J end lost 5 bases, and 10 bases lay between the germline ends. Germline V gene lookup returns CDR1 ENHRY and CDR2 SYGVKD. CDR3 length: 13 amino acids. The CDR3 region is CAISPGSNNEQFF. In DNA, the CDR3 is TGTGCCATCAGTCCCGGGAGTAACAATGAGCAGTTCTTC.

The chain uses TRBV27 and TRBJ1-1, with 9 bases that match TRBD1. CDR3 length: 15 residues. Germline V gene sequence: CDR1 MNHEY, CDR2 SMNVEV (reference sequence). Trimming removed 5 bases from V and 1 base from J; junction bases left unmatched: 5. This CDR3 is CASSLAGQGNTEAFF. The CDR3 nucleotides read TGTGCCAGCAGTCTCGCGGGACAGGGGAACACTGAAGCTTTCTTT.

The chain uses TRBV4-1 and TRBJ2-7, with 7 positions matching TRBD1. V lost 0 bases and J lost 0; bases outside the gene matches: 8. CDR3 size: 17 residues. Germline CDR1 MGHRA, CDR2 YSYEKL. The CDR3 coding sequence is TGCGCCAGCAGCCAAGATCTCGGACAGGCGGCCTCCTACGAGCAGTACTTC. Translating gives CASSQDLGQAASYEQYF.

The chain joins TRBV5-1 to TRBJ1-1; D may be TRBD1 (5 bases). Germline V gene lookup returns CDR1 SGHRS and CDR2 YFSETQ. The length of the CDR3 is 15 residues. V lost 0 bases and J 1 base, leaving 10 bases between the germline ends. CDR3 in DNA: TGCGCCAGCAGCTTGGACCCCGGGGGGAACACTGAAGCTTTCTTT. Translating gives CASSLDPGGNTEAFF. Together with reference TRBV5-1 and TRBJ1-1, the CDR3 gives the full variable domain: KAGVTQTPRYLIKTRGQQVTLSCSPISGHRSVSWYQQTPGQGLQFLFEYFSETQRNKGNFPGRFSGRQFSNSRSEMNVSTLELGDSALYLCASSLDPGGNTEAFFGQGTRLTVV.

The chain combines TRBV5-6 with TRBJ1-1; the match to TRBD1 covers 7 bases. CDR1 is SGHDT, CDR2 YYEEEE, per germline. The CDR3 loop spans 17 amino acids. V dropped 4 bases and J dropped 0; count of bases not matched to a gene: 12. The CDR3 spells CASSPGRGLLMNTEAFF. As DNA, the CDR3 is TGTGCCAGCAGCCCGGGAAGGGGGCTTCTTATGAACACTGAAGCTTTCTTT.

The chain uses TRBV11-2 and TRBJ2-3; TRBD2 matches 8 bases. Germline V gene data show CDR1 as SGHAT and CDR2 as FQNNGV. V shed 6 bases, J shed 1 base, and the junction held 6 bases outside the gene matches. The CDR3 has 15 amino acids. The CDR3 bases are TGTGCCAGCAGTTCTTATAGCGGGGGCACAGATACGCAGTATTTT. Translated: CASSSYSGGTDTQYF.

The rearrangement links TRBV30 to TRBJ2-3; 8 nucleotides agree with TRBD2. Germline CDR1 and CDR2: GTSNPN and SVGIG (reference sequence). V shed 1 base, J shed 8 bases, and the junction held 2 bases outside the gene matches. CDR3 length: 12 amino acids. DNA for the CDR3: TGTGCCTGGAGTGGCGCGGGGGGTACGCAGTATTTT. Translation gives CAWSGAGGTQYF. The whole variable domain, remainder taken from reference TRBV30 and TRBJ2-3, is SQTIHQWPATLVQPVGSPLSLECTVEGTSNPNLYWYRQAAGRGLQLLFYSVGIGQISSEVPQNLSASRPQDRQFILSSKKLLLSDSGFYLCAWSGAGGTQYFGPGTRLTVL.

CDR3: CATSRDELAGYEQYF. The CDR3 DNA follows: TGTGCCACCAGCAGAGATGAGTTAGCGGGATACGAGCAGTACTTC. V usage is TRBV15 and J usage is TRBJ2-5; 8 bases fit TRBD2. Matching the DNA end better, TRBJ2-7 makes the J call doubtful. The CDR3 extends over 15 amino acids. CDR1 is LNHNV, CDR2 YYDKDF, per germline (reference sequence).

This chain uses TRBV5-1 with TRBJ1-4; D is unclear. V was clipped by 3 bases and J by 8 bases, with 14 bases between them. The CDR3 sequence is 14 residues long. Per germline, CDR1 SGHRS and CDR2 YFSETQ. The CDR3 region is CASSSPDEGEKLFF. The CDR3 bases are TGCGCCAGCAGCTCCCCGGACGAAGGGGAAAAACTGTTTTTT.

This chain uses TRBV7-2 with TRBJ1-5, with D unclear. The CDR3 totals 15 residues. The V and J ends lost 4 bases and 2 bases respectively, with 12 bases between them. The germline gives CDR1 SGHTA, CDR2 FQGNSA. The CDR3, as DNA: TGTGCCAGCAGCTCCCTGAGCGGACGCAATCAGCCCCAGCATTTT. Protein sequence: CASSSLSGRNQPQHF.

Relative to its sample, this clone is medium-sized. The chain carries TRBV4-1 and TRBJ1-2; the match to TRBD1 covers 7 bases. The CDR3 contains 15 residues. Germline CDR1 and CDR2: MGHRA and YSYEKL. J was trimmed by 4 bases and V by 0 bases; bases with no gene match: 5. The CDR3 DNA reads as TGCGCCAGCAGCCAAGATGAGACAGGGCTCTATGGCTACACCTTC. Translation gives CASSQDETGLYGYTF.

This clone was counted a single time. The chain couples TRBV18 to TRBJ1-5, with D possibly matching TRBD1 (6 bases). Trimming took 4 bases from V and 6 from J, leaving 16 bases between them. The germline V gene has CDR1 KGHSH and CDR2 LQKENI. CDR3 length: 15 amino acids. CDR3 DNA sequence: TGTGCCAGCTCACTAAGGGCAGGGGACGGTCAGCCCCAGCATTTT. This translates into CASSLRAGDGQPQHF.

This sequence joins TRBV7-2 and TRBJ2-3, with 9 bases aligning to TRBD2. The CDR3 length is 14 residues. Germline CDR1 and CDR2: SGHTA and FQGNSA. J lost 6 bases, V lost 6 bases, and 7 bases had no gene match. The CDR3 loop is CASSSSGRWDTQYF. CDR3 coding DNA: TGTGCCAGCAGTTCCAGCGGGAGGTGGGATACGCAGTATTTT. Together with reference TRBV7-2 and TRBJ2-3, the CDR3 gives the full variable domain: GAGVSQSPSNKVTEKGKDVELRCDPISGHTALYWYRQSLGQGLEFLIYFQGNSAPDKSGLPSDRFSAERTGGSVSTLTIQRTQQEDSAVYLCASSSSGRWDTQYFGPGTRLTVL.

This chain joins TRBV27 and TRBJ2-7; D not resolved. Germline V CDR1 and CDR2: MNHEY, SMNVEV (reference sequence). The CDR3 runs to 12 residues. V was pared by 3 bases and J by 5 bases, with 8 bases between. Written as DNA, the CDR3 is TGTGCCAGCAGTTTCGGATCCAACGAGCAGTACTTC. As protein: CASSFGSNEQYF.

The table lists this clone with a count of one. The genes are TRBV29-1 and TRBJ2-5, with D possibly TRBD2 on 6 matching bases. Germline CDR1 is SQVTM and CDR2 is ANQGSEA. This CDR3 spans 15 amino acids. The V and J ends lost 8 bases and 3 bases respectively, with 22 bases between them. The CDR3 here is CSSRSRRGREETQYF. DNA for the CDR3: TGCAGCTCCCGGAGCCGGAGGGGCCGGGAAGAGACCCAGTACTTC.

This clone was counted a few times. Here the CDR3 reads CASTWGQGQGYGYTF. The CDR3 region has the DNA TGTGCCAGCACCTGGGGACAGGGTCAGGGCTATGGCTACACCTTC. This chain connects TRBV2 to TRBJ1-2; the match to TRBD1 covers 9 bases. CDR3 length: 15 amino acids. CDR1 SNHLY and CDR2 FYNNEI come from the germline V gene. Germline trimming cut 7 bases from V and 4 bases from J; bases unmatched to any gene: 10.

The chain carries TRBV7-8 and TRBJ1-6, with 7 bases fitting TRBD1. CDR3 length equals 15 residues. Germline V gives CDR1 SGHVS, CDR2 FQNEAQ. The ends lost 1 base at V and 7 bases at J; junction bases unmatched: 4. CDR3 protein: CASSLGGTVNSPLHF. The CDR3 DNA reads as TGTGCCAGCAGCTTAGGCGGGACAGTGAATTCACCCCTCCACTTT.

The chain combines TRBV10-3 with TRBJ2-7; D uncertain. The germline gives CDR1 ENHRY, CDR2 SYGVKD. The CDR3 has 12 amino acids. Trimming removed 2 bases at V and 7 bases at J, with 9 bases between. CDR3 DNA sequence: TGTGCCATCAGTGAGCTGGCTAGTGAGCAGTACTTC. It yields the protein CAISELASEQYF.

The J gene is TRBJ1-3, the V gene TRBV30; D is perhaps TRBD1 (6 bases). The CDR3 spans 15 residues. The germline gives CDR1 GTSNPN, CDR2 SVGIG (reference sequence). With 0 bases removed from V and 1 base from J, the gap between germline ends came to 10 bases. CDR3 residues: CAWSVKGVSGNTIYF. The DNA of the CDR3 is TGTGCCTGGAGTGTAAAGGGGGTTTCTGGAAACACCATATATTTT.

J is TRBJ1-2 and V is TRBV6-5; 9 bases align to TRBD1. This CDR3 has 12 amino acids. With V trimmed by 8 bases and J by 7 bases, 5 bases remained unmatched. Germline V gene sequence: CDR1 MNHEY, CDR2 SVGAGI. The CDR3 coding sequence is TGTGCCAGCGGACAGGGGAGCGGTGGCTACACCTTC. Its protein is CASGQGSGGYTF.

In this sample, this clone turned up once. Given the absence of the conserved phenylalanine or tryptophan at the CDR3 end, a read error is likely. The chain employs TRBV27 and TRBJ1-6; no reliable D call. Looked up from germline, CDR1 is MNHEY and CDR2 is SMNVEV (reference sequence). The CDR3 has 12 amino acids. Between the trimmed V and J ends, which lost 7 bases and 7 bases, there was a span of 8 bases. The CDR3 is CASTARNSPLHL. The CDR3 region has the DNA TGTGCCAGCACCGCAAGGAATTCACCCCTCCACCTT.

The chain joins TRBV27 to TRBJ2-2, with 9 bases identical to TRBD1. Germline V gene sequence: CDR1 MNHEY, CDR2 SMNVEV (reference sequence). The CDR3 has 15 amino acids. Unmatched junction bases numbered 8, after V lost 4 bases and J lost 8 bases. CDR3 region: CASSYFRDRVGELFF. Here the CDR3 DNA reads TGTGCCAGCAGTTACTTCCGGGACAGGGTAGGGGAGCTGTTTTTT.

This clone was recorded only once. This chain connects TRBV6-1 to TRBJ2-1; no clear D. Germline V gene lookup returns CDR1 MNHNS and CDR2 SASEGT. There are 14 residues in the CDR3. V was clipped by 2 bases and J by 3 bases, with 8 bases between them. Here the CDR3 reads CASSEMGGYNEQFF. The CDR3 nucleotides are TGTGCCAGCAGTGAAATGGGTGGCTACAATGAGCAGTTCTTC.

The chain uses TRBV5-6 and TRBJ1-6; D unresolved. This CDR3 comprises 13 residues. Germline CDR1 reads SGHDT; CDR2 reads YYEEEE. Trimming shortened V by 0 bases and J by 6 bases, and 4 bases separated the two germline ends. The CDR3 DNA follows: TGTGCCAGCAGCTTGGTTGGTAATTCACCCCTCCACTTT. It specifies CASSLVGNSPLHF. Combining the CDR3 with reference TRBV5-6 and TRBJ1-6 gives the whole variable domain DAGVTQSPTHLIKTRGQQVTLRCSPKSGHDTVSWYQQALGQGPQFIFQYYEEEERQRGNFPDRFSGHQFPNYSSELNVNALLLGDSALYLCASSLVGNSPLHFGNGTRLTVT.

V is TRBV29-1 and J is TRBJ2-5; tentatively, D is TRBD2 (5 bases). V was shortened by 4 bases and J by 5 bases, with 8 bases between the two germline ends. Germline CDR1 and CDR2: SQVTM and ANQGSEA. The length of the CDR3 is 11 residues. CDR3 sequence reads: CSVVREETQYF. The DNA of the CDR3 is TGCAGCGTTGTTAGGGAGGAGACCCAGTACTTC.

This clone came up once. This chain connects TRBV6-1 to TRBJ2-3; no clear D gene. This CDR3 contains 15 residues. The germline gives CDR1 MNHNS, CDR2 SASEGT. V lost 8 bases and J 0 bases, leaving 15 bases between the germline ends. DNA for the CDR3: TGTGCCAGCTCTGGGCGGTCCAGAAGCACAGATACGCAGTATTTT. Protein product: CASSGRSRSTDTQYF.